This T cell receptor beta chain was found in a study of technical replicates of blood from a handful of donors. CDR3 length equals 14 residues. Germline V lookup: CDR1 MNHEY, CDR2 SMNVEV (reference sequence). V was cut by 5 bases and J by 7 bases, with 17 bases left in between. Only in-frame clones appear in the TCRdb table, and some are missing; sequencing was by immunoSEQ multiplex PCR. Altogether tens of thousands of clones are present, approximately 90% being singletons, with the ten largest covering approximately 4.6%. The sample comprised PBMCs. V and J are TRBV27 and TRBJ2-5, with D tentatively TRBD2 (5 bases). This receptor was obtained from a human donor in good health. Some clones in this sample may be carry-over from other donors' samples. The CDR3 DNA reads TGTGCCAGCAGTCCCAGGACTGGGCTCAGGACCCAGTACTTC. Its translation is CASSPRTGLRTQYF.